The 5 T cell receptor beta chains in this list originate from one sample, sequenced in a study of shared clonotypes between healthy human individuals. The repertoire was sequenced with immunoSEQ multiplex PCR; TCRdb's copy has only in-frame clones and lacks some. The table records a few million clones, almost 96% of them present only once. Sequenced: naive CD4+ T cells sorted from blood. Subset in this sample: CD45RA+ positively selected. Every receptor here comes from a young man in good health.

The chain recombines TRBV6-5 with TRBJ1-2, with D perhaps matching TRBD1 (6 bases). Trimming took 5 bases from V and 2 from J, leaving 12 bases between them. The CDR3 spans 14 residues. Germline values: CDR1 MNHEY, CDR2 SVGAGI. CDR3 sequence: CASSEQGPNYGYTF. DNA of the CDR3: TGTGCCAGCAGTGAACAGGGACCCAACTATGGCTACACCTTC.

This clone has just one count. CDR3 region: CSVTGPSGNTIYF. In DNA form, the CDR3 reads TGCAGCGTTACAGGGCCCTCTGGAAACACCATATATTTT. This chain connects TRBV29-1 to TRBJ1-3; the D gene is possibly TRBD1 (6 bases). Germline-derived CDR1 and CDR2 are SQVTM and ANQGSEA. The CDR3 sequence is 13 residues long. The ends were cut back, 5 bases at V and 0 bases at J, with 8 bases in the middle.

The chain is built from TRBV6-1 and TRBJ1-5; weak D call: TRBD1 (6 bases). The CDR3 length is 16 residues. Deletions cut 2 bases from V and 4 bases from J, with 15 bases between. Per the germline V gene, CDR1 is MNHNS and CDR2 is SASEGT. CDR3 DNA sequence: TGTGCCAGCAGTGAACCCCAGGGACAAAGAAATCAGCCCCAGCATTTT. As protein: CASSEPQGQRNQPQHF.

On this clone: This CDR3 is also generated by other DNA sequences in the sample. This chain connects TRBV6-5 to TRBJ2-7; TRBD2 is a possible D gene (6 bases). Trimming took 8 bases from V and 4 from J, leaving 6 bases between them. The length of the CDR3 is 10 residues. Germline V lookup: CDR1 MNHEY, CDR2 SVGAGI. Written as DNA, the CDR3 is TGTGCCAGCGGGACTTACGAGCAGTACTTC. Its translation is CASGTYEQYF.

This chain joins TRBV5-4 and TRBJ2-3; TRBD1 matches 9 bases. V gave up 4 bases and J gave up 5 bases; unmatched junction bases: 8. CDR1 is SGHNT, CDR2 YYREEE, per germline (reference sequence). The CDR3 extends over 15 amino acids. The CDR3 protein is CASSGTGGAGDTQYF. As DNA, the CDR3 is TGTGCCAGCAGCGGAACAGGGGGCGCGGGAGATACGCAGTATTTT.